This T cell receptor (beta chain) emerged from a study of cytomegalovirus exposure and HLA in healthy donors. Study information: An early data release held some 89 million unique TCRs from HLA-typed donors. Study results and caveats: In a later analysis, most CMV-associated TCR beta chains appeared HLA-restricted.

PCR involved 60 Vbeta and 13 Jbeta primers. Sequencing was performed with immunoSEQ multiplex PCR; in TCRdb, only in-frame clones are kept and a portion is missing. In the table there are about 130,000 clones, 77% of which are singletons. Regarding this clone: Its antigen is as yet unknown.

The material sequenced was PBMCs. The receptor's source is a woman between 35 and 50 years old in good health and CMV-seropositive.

CDR3 sequence reads: CAISGLSGETQYF. The CDR3 nucleotides read TGTGCCATCAGTGGGTTGTCGGGAGAGACCCAGTACTTC. The chain employs TRBV10-3 and TRBJ2-5; D is unresolved. CDR3 length: 13 amino acids. CDR1 is ENHRY and CDR2 is SYGVKD in the germline V gene. The V end was cut by 4 bases, the J end by 4 bases, with 10 bases between.